The 20 T cell receptor beta chains below were found in one sample sequenced in a study of T cell responses to AZD1222 COVID-19 vaccine. Method: immunoSEQ multiplex PCR; TCRdb's copy keeps in-frame clones and lacks some. The sample has under 150,000 clones, around 92% seen once. The specimen was peripheral blood, collected on day 0 of AZD1222 vaccination. The receptors shown here come from an adult in good health.

V and J are TRBV3-1 (or the pseudogene TRBV3-2) and TRBJ2-7, with D perhaps matching TRBD1 (6 bases). Per germline, CDR1 LGHDT and CDR2 YNNKEL (reference sequence). This CDR3 has 13 amino acids. Trimming took 2 bases from V and 2 from J, leaving 7 bases between them. The CDR3 DNA reads TGTGCCAGCAGCCAACAGGGGCCCTACGAGCAGTACTTC. It translates to CASSQQGPYEQYF.

This chain links TRBV27 with TRBJ2-7; 9 bases map to TRBD1. In germline, CDR1 is MNHEY, CDR2 SMNVEV (reference sequence). With V trimmed by 6 bases and J by 11 bases, 14 bases remained unmatched. This CDR3 has 14 residues. The CDR3 nucleotides are TGTGCCAGCAGATCACCCCGCTACAGGGGGCTGGAGTACTTC. Residues: CASRSPRYRGLEYF.

V gene TRBV29-1 combines with J gene TRBJ2-3, with D perhaps matching TRBD1 (5 bases). V dropped 3 bases and J dropped 1 base, with 5 bases sitting between them. This CDR3 contains 12 residues. The germline V gene has CDR1 SQVTM and CDR2 ANQGSEA. CDR3 coding DNA: TGCAGCGTTGACAGGGGCACAGATACGCAGTATTTT. Translated: CSVDRGTDTQYF.

This chain joins TRBV5-8 and TRBJ1-6; no clear D gene. This CDR3 is built from 15 residues. V shed 2 bases and J shed 6 bases, with 12 bases lying between them. Germline V gene sequence: CDR1 SGHTS, CDR2 YDEGEE. CDR3 in amino acids: CASSFYPSPNSPLHF. CDR3 sequence (DNA): TGTGCCAGCAGCTTCTATCCGAGCCCTAATTCACCCCTCCACTTT.

The chain uses TRBV19 and TRBJ1-5; D is unclear. V dropped 7 bases and J dropped 3 bases, with 22 bases sitting between them. The CDR3 has 17 residues. Germline CDR1 LNHDA, CDR2 SQIVND (reference sequence). CDR3 sequence (DNA): TGTGCCAGTACCCCTACTTGGAGGGAAGGAAACAATCAGCCCCAGCATTTT. Amino acid sequence: CASTPTWREGNNQPQHF.

This clone has only one observation. This sequence joins TRBV7-9 and TRBJ1-5; D remains unclear. The CDR3 runs 15 residues. V lost 5 bases, J lost 3 bases, and 14 bases lay in between. Looked up from germline, CDR1 is SEHNR and CDR2 is FQNEAQ (reference sequence). The CDR3, as DNA: TGTGCCAGCAGCCCGAATCGAGGAGACAATCAGCCCCAGCATTTT. Protein: CASSPNRGDNQPQHF.

V is TRBV19 and J is TRBJ2-3; D perhaps matches TRBD2 (5 bases). The CDR3 is 14 amino acids. V lost 5 bases, J lost 0 bases, and 9 bases lay in between. Germline V CDR1 and CDR2: LNHDA, SQIVND (reference sequence). The CDR3 loop is CASSGWTSTDTQYF. The CDR3 nucleotides are TGTGCCAGTAGTGGGTGGACTAGCACAGATACGCAGTATTTT.

V and J are TRBV28 and TRBJ1-5; D gene uncertain. V gave up 6 bases and J gave up 0 bases, with 12 bases separating them. The CDR3 is 15 amino acids. Germline V lookup: CDR1 MDHEN, CDR2 SYDVKM. CDR3 amino acids: CASSHEFNSNQPQHF. CDR3 nucleotides: TGTGCCAGCAGCCACGAATTCAATAGCAATCAGCCCCAGCATTTT.

In its sample, this clone was seen a few times. The rearrangement links TRBV7-9 to TRBJ2-7, with 9 bases identical to TRBD1. Germline V CDR1 and CDR2: SEHNR, FQNEAQ (reference sequence). The CDR3 length is 18 residues. The J segment lost 4 bases and the V segment lost 6 bases, leaving 19 bases of the junction unmatched. Written as DNA, the CDR3 is TGTGCCAGCAGTGGAATACGAGACAGGGGGATAGGGTCTTACGAGCAGTACTTC. Residues: CASSGIRDRGIGSYEQYF.

This chain joins TRBV19 and TRBJ1-5; 8 bases agree with TRBD1. This CDR3 region has 15 residues. V trimming: 2 bases; J trimming: 6 bases; junction bases outside the gene matches: 6. Germline-derived CDR1 and CDR2 are LNHDA and SQIVND (reference sequence). CDR3 protein: CASSILGTGFQPQHF. The DNA of the CDR3 is TGTGCCAGTAGTATACTCGGGACAGGATTTCAGCCCCAGCATTTT.

The rearrangement links TRBV28 to TRBJ2-7, with D possibly being TRBD1 or TRBD2 (5 bases each). The CDR3 sequence is 14 residues long. Trimming took off 6 bases at V and 8 bases at J, with 20 bases between the two ends. The germline gives CDR1 MDHEN, CDR2 SYDVKM. Written as DNA, the CDR3 is TGTGCCAGCAGCCTCGGGGCCTCCTCTCAGAAGCAGTACTTC. As protein: CASSLGASSQKQYF.

The rearrangement uses TRBV28 and TRBJ2-1; the D gene is possibly TRBD2 (7 bases). Germline CDR1 reads MDHEN; CDR2 reads SYDVKM. There are 16 residues in the CDR3. Between the trimmed V and J ends, which lost 5 bases and 6 bases, there was a span of 20 bases. The CDR3 coding sequence is TGTGCCAGCAGTCCCGATTTAGGGGGAGGGAGCAATGAGCAGTTCTTC. It is translated as CASSPDLGGGSNEQFF.

The chain couples TRBV5-4 to TRBJ1-4; 9 positions agree with TRBD1. V was pared by 9 bases and J by 7 bases, with 16 bases of the junction left unmatched. In germline, CDR1 is SGHNT, CDR2 YYREEE (reference sequence). The CDR3 is made up of 16 amino acids. CDR3 region: CATSHQADRGLEKLFF. Written as DNA, the CDR3 is TGTGCCACCTCACACCAGGCGGACAGGGGCCTTGAAAAACTGTTTTTT.

This clone was found once. For the CDR3, the DNA is TGCAGCGTCACAACAGCGAACACTGAAGCTTTCTTT. This translates into CSVTTANTEAFF. This chain connects TRBV29-1 to TRBJ1-1; D is unclear. The CDR3 sequence is 12 residues long. Germline CDR1 SQVTM, CDR2 ANQGSEA. Trimming stripped 6 bases from V and 1 base from J, with 9 bases between. Complete variable domain (other parts from reference TRBV29-1 and TRBJ1-1): SAVISQKPSRDICQRGTSLTIQCQVDSQVTMMFWYRQQPGQSLTLIATANQGSEATYESGFVIDKFPISRPNLTFSTLTVSNMSPEDSSIYLCSVTTANTEAFFGQGTRLTVV.

The rearrangement uses TRBV7-9 and TRBJ2-7; no clear D. Per the germline V gene, CDR1 is SEHNR and CDR2 is FQNEAQ (reference sequence). The CDR3 length is 14 residues. The V gene lost 0 bases and the J gene lost 2 bases, with 8 bases spanning the gap. The CDR3, as DNA: TGTGCCAGCAGCTTAGCTCAGTCCCCCTACGAGCAGTACTTC. Protein sequence: CASSLAQSPYEQYF.

The chain combines TRBV12-5 with TRBJ2-7; 7 nucleotides agree with TRBD1. The CDR3 has 15 amino acids. The V and J ends lost 3 bases and 4 bases, in that order; junction bases with no gene match: 9. Germline V gene lookup returns CDR1 LGHNT and CDR2 FRNRAP. CDR3 loop: CASGLRDSPEYEQYF. The CDR3 DNA is TGTGCTAGTGGTTTAAGGGACAGTCCCGAATACGAGCAGTACTTC.

The rearrangement uses TRBV7-8 and TRBJ2-7, with 8 nucleotides matching TRBD1. Germline CDR1 SGHVS, CDR2 FQNEAQ. CDR3 length: 15 amino acids. Unmatched junction bases numbered 12, after V lost 4 bases and J lost 7 bases. CDR3 loop: CASSSDRVALGEQYF. The CDR3 DNA follows: TGTGCCAGCAGCTCGGACAGGGTAGCACTGGGGGAGCAGTACTTC.

The chain couples TRBV3-1 (or the pseudogene TRBV3-2) to TRBJ2-1; 15 bases agree with TRBD2. The V gene's germline CDR1 is LGHDT and CDR2 YNNKEL (reference sequence). V lost 7 bases and J lost 8; bases outside the gene matches: 9. This CDR3 region has 16 residues. The DNA for the CDR3 is TGTGCCAGCACCCCCGGGACTAGCGGGAGGTTAGATGAGCAGTTCTTC. Protein sequence: CASTPGTSGRLDEQFF.

This clone has only one observation. V and J are TRBV10-3 and TRBJ2-5; 7 bases map to TRBD1. CDR1 is ENHRY, CDR2 SYGVKD, per germline. Trimming removed 0 bases from V and 2 bases from J; junction bases left unmatched: 3. The CDR3 sequence is 15 residues long. CDR3 sequence: CAISESDREQETQYF. The CDR3 coding sequence is TGTGCCATCAGTGAGTCTGACAGGGAGCAAGAGACCCAGTACTTC.

J is TRBJ1-2 and V is TRBV6-5; D call uncertain. This CDR3 comprises 11 residues. The ends were cut back, 7 bases at V and 7 bases at J, with 10 bases in the middle. Germline V gene sequence: CDR1 MNHEY, CDR2 SVGAGI. The CDR3 is CASKAFSGYTF. CDR3 in DNA: TGTGCCAGCAAGGCCTTCAGTGGCTACACCTTC.